A single sample gave rise to the 2 T cell receptor beta chains below, sequenced in a study of OX40 agonist ivuxolimab in advanced cancers. Libraries were made using the immunoSEQ multiplex PCR assay. Imported from immuneACCESS, the table was reduced by TCRdb to in-frame sequences with V and J called. These copies leave out some clones; in studies compared against another copy, an unresolved V gene accounts for under half, and the cause of the remainder is not known. This sample comprises fewer than 40,000 clones, over 60% of them detected only once. Roughly 23% of the sample belongs to the ten largest clones. Sequencing was performed on CD4+ or CD8+ T cells sorted from blood, taken in a trial of the OX40 agonist ivuxolimab. The receptors come from an adult with an advanced solid tumor such as melanoma, head and neck, liver or kidney cancer.

Only a few counts were recorded for this clone. V gene TRBV5-1 combines with J gene TRBJ2-2; 9 positions match TRBD2. CDR1 SGHRS and CDR2 YFSETQ come from the germline V gene. The V gene end was trimmed by 4 bases and the J gene end by 5 bases; junction bases not matched to a gene: 6. The CDR3 is 15 residues long. CDR3: CASSGAGGSTGELFF. The CDR3 DNA reads as TGCGCCAGCAGCGGAGCGGGGGGCTCGACCGGGGAGCTGTTTTTT.

The chain links TRBV2 to TRBJ2-1; D gene unclear. This CDR3 spans 11 amino acids. The ends were cut back, 4 bases at V and 9 bases at J, with 7 bases in the middle. In germline, CDR1 is SNHLY, CDR2 FYNNEI. This CDR3 reads CASSGPGEQFF. DNA of the CDR3: TGTGCCAGCAGTGGCCCGGGTGAGCAGTTCTTC.